The 24 T cell receptor beta chains in this list originate from one sample, sequenced in a study of shared clonotypes between healthy human individuals. Measured with immunoSEQ multiplex PCR; TCRdb has only the in-frame clones, and not every one. The sample has over 700,000 clones, over 55% seen once. Sequencing was carried out using memory CD4+ T cells sorted from blood. Subset reported: CD45RA-negative fraction. All receptors come from a woman in her twenties or thirties in good health.

The chain recombines TRBV10-3 with TRBJ1-5, with TRBD1 as a possible D gene (5 bases). V dropped 0 bases and J dropped 4 bases, with 7 bases sitting between them. This CDR3 spans 14 amino acids. The V gene's germline CDR1 is ENHRY and CDR2 SYGVKD. CDR3 in amino acids: CAISESTGNQPQHF. The CDR3 region has the DNA TGTGCCATCAGTGAGTCTACAGGTAATCAGCCCCAGCATTTT.

The rearrangement links TRBV5-1 to TRBJ2-7, with D possibly TRBD1 on 7 matching bases. The length of the CDR3 is 13 residues. V lost 4 bases and J 3 bases, leaving 11 bases between the germline ends. Germline CDR1 is SGHRS and CDR2 is YFSETQ. The CDR3, as DNA: TGCGCCAGCAGCGCGGGACAGCTCTACGAGCAGTACTTC. As protein: CASSAGQLYEQYF.

In this sample, this clone turned up a few times. The chain is built from TRBV6-6 and TRBJ1-2, with 9 positions matching TRBD1. The junction had 6 bases not matched to a gene; V was cut back by 0 bases and J by 7 bases. Looked up from germline, CDR1 is MNHNY and CDR2 is SVGAGI (reference sequence). The CDR3 sequence is 15 residues long. CDR3 sequence reads: CASSYSVQGAGGYTF. The CDR3 bases are TGTGCCAGCAGTTACTCGGTACAGGGGGCTGGTGGCTACACCTTC.

The V and J genes are TRBV28 and TRBJ2-7; 7 positions match TRBD2. The CDR3 covers 15 residues. Germline V lookup: CDR1 MDHEN, CDR2 SYDVKM. V was clipped by 3 bases and J by 6 bases; unmatched bases: 11. The CDR3 here is CASSFSRGVNGEQYF. The CDR3 nucleotides are TGTGCCAGCAGTTTTTCTCGGGGGGTAAACGGCGAGCAGTACTTC.

The count of this clone is one. The chain employs TRBV9 and TRBJ2-7; D is ambiguous. This CDR3 is built from 15 residues. V was cut by 3 bases and J by 3 bases, with 16 bases left in between. Germline values: CDR1 SGDLS, CDR2 YYNGEE. The chain's CDR3 is CASSAVVLSLYEQYF. The CDR3 DNA follows: TGTGCCAGCAGCGCCGTCGTTCTCTCCCTCTACGAGCAGTACTTC.

The V and J genes are TRBV19 and TRBJ1-5, with D perhaps matching TRBD1 (5 bases). Germline V gene lookup returns CDR1 LNHDA and CDR2 SQIVND (reference sequence). The CDR3 extends over 13 amino acids. Trimming stripped 7 bases from V and 9 bases from J, with 16 bases between. The CDR3 DNA sequence: TGTGCCAGTACCCCGGGACGCCTAGGGCCCCAGCATTTT. This sequence encodes CASTPGRLGPQHF.

V gene TRBV7-6 combines with J gene TRBJ2-5; D might be TRBD1 (5 bases). V lost 5 bases and J 2 bases, leaving 18 bases between the germline ends. Per germline, CDR1 SGHVS and CDR2 FNYEAQ. This CDR3 is built from 16 residues. The CDR3 here is CASSRGWGSIQETQYF. The CDR3, as DNA: TGTGCCAGCAGCAGGGGATGGGGCTCAATTCAAGAGACCCAGTACTTC.

The rearrangement links TRBV2 to TRBJ2-2, with TRBD2 matching 11 bases. The CDR3 sequence is 17 residues long. CDR1 is SNHLY and CDR2 is FYNNEI in the germline V gene. After removal of 0 bases from V and 5 bases from J, the junction contained 5 bases not matched to a gene. CDR3 coding DNA: TGTGCCAGCAGTGAAGCGGTAGCGGGAGGGTGGACCGGGGAGCTGTTTTTT. It yields the protein CASSEAVAGGWTGELFF.

The CDR3 loop reads CASCRTGGGTDTQYF. The CDR3 bases are TGTGCCAGTTGTCGAACAGGGGGCGGCACAGATACGCAGTATTTT. The genes are TRBV2 and TRBJ2-3; the match to TRBD1 covers 9 bases. After removal of 9 bases from V and 1 base from J, the junction contained 8 bases not matched to a gene. This CDR3 is 15 amino acids long. Germline V lookup: CDR1 SNHLY, CDR2 FYNNEI.

This chain links TRBV2 with TRBJ2-2; D unresolved. V gave up 6 bases and J gave up 0 bases, with 5 bases separating them. Germline CDR1 SNHLY, CDR2 FYNNEI. This CDR3 has 13 residues. The CDR3 is CASRSSNTGELFF. CDR3 nucleotides: TGTGCCAGCAGAAGCTCGAACACCGGGGAGCTGTTTTTT.

V and J are TRBV7-9 and TRBJ2-7; TRBD1 aligns across 8 bases. This CDR3 spans 13 amino acids. Germline V gives CDR1 SEHNR, CDR2 FQNEAQ (reference sequence). V gave up 3 bases and J gave up 6 bases; unmatched junction bases: 4. The CDR3 sequence is CASSLTGVGEQYF. The DNA for the CDR3 is TGTGCCAGCAGCTTGACAGGGGTTGGCGAGCAGTACTTC.

This chain links TRBV10-1 with TRBJ1-1; D may be TRBD1 (6 bases). The CDR3 sequence is 15 residues long. Germline CDR1 reads WNHNN; CDR2 reads SYGVQD (reference sequence). V lost 2 bases and J lost 0, with 10 bases in between. This CDR3 reads CASSERGDMNTEAFF. The DNA of the CDR3 is TGCGCCAGCAGTGAGAGGGGGGATATGAACACTGAAGCTTTCTTT.

The chain employs TRBV10-2 and TRBJ2-7; D is uncertain. V lost 3 bases and J 0 bases, leaving 6 bases between the germline ends. The CDR3 has 13 amino acids. The germline gives CDR1 WSHSY, CDR2 SAAADI. This CDR3 reads CASSDGNSYEQYF. Here the CDR3 DNA reads TGCGCCAGCAGTGACGGCAACTCCTACGAGCAGTACTTC.

On this clone: This same CDR3 is encoded by further DNA sequences in the sample. This sequence joins TRBV28 and TRBJ1-2, with TRBD1 identical over 8 bases. J lost 4 bases, V lost 6 bases, and 4 bases had no gene match. The germline CDR1 and CDR2 sequences are MDHEN and SYDVKM. This CDR3 is 13 amino acids long. The CDR3 reads CASSPGGPYGYTF. Written as DNA, the CDR3 is TGTGCCAGCAGCCCAGGGGGCCCCTATGGCTACACCTTC.

The J gene is TRBJ2-7, the V gene TRBV27, with 7 bases matching TRBD1. This CDR3 contains 15 residues. V lost 3 bases, J lost 0 bases, and 5 bases stayed unmatched. Germline CDR1 MNHEY, CDR2 SMNVEV (reference sequence). The CDR3 DNA reads as TGTGCCAGCAGTTTCACGGGGACAGTCTCCTACGAGCAGTACTTC. Protein product: CASSFTGTVSYEQYF.

This sequence joins TRBV2 and TRBJ2-7; 12 nucleotides line up with TRBD1. In germline, CDR1 is SNHLY, CDR2 FYNNEI. CDR3 length: 14 residues. The trim removed 11 bases at V and 6 bases at J, leaving 11 bases unmatched. The CDR3 loop reads CAGTGGVGRGEQYF. The CDR3 bases are TGTGCCGGGACAGGGGGCGTTGGTAGGGGCGAGCAGTACTTC.

This clone was seen only once. V usage is TRBV7-3 and J usage is TRBJ2-3; D gene uncertain. Deletions cut 4 bases from V and 6 bases from J, with 11 bases between. Germline CDR1 and CDR2: SGHTA and FQGTGA. This CDR3 region has 13 residues. This chain's CDR3 is CASSSLSPDTQYF. DNA for the CDR3: TGTGCCAGCAGCTCCCTCTCTCCCGATACGCAGTATTTT.

V is TRBV25-1 and J is TRBJ2-7, with D unclear. CDR3 size: 12 residues. Between the trimmed V and J ends, which lost 6 bases and 0 bases, there was a span of 6 bases. The V gene's germline CDR1 is MGHDK and CDR2 SYGVNS. The CDR3 spells CASRGSSYEQYF. CDR3 in DNA: TGTGCCAGCAGGGGTAGCTCCTACGAGCAGTACTTC.

The V call is TRBV18, the J call TRBJ1-5, with D unclear. Germline CDR1 is KGHSH and CDR2 is LQKENI. This CDR3 comprises 14 residues. Trimming took 1 base from V and 8 from J, leaving 12 bases between them. CDR3 bases: TGTGCCAGCTCACCACGTCTGGGAGCTGAGCCCCAGCATTTT. Translation gives CASSPRLGAEPQHF.

The genes are TRBV7-3 and TRBJ1-1; D perhaps matches TRBD1 (6 bases). Trimming pared 5 bases from V and 0 bases from J, leaving 10 bases between. Germline assignment: CDR1 SGHTA and CDR2 FQGTGA. This CDR3 spans 14 amino acids. The chain's CDR3 is CASSRDILNTEAFF. The DNA of the CDR3 is TGTGCCAGCAGCAGGGACATTCTGAACACTGAAGCTTTCTTT.

V is TRBV28 and J is TRBJ2-5; TRBD1 aligns across 8 bases. The length of the CDR3 is 14 residues. Germline trimming cut 8 bases from V and 11 bases from J; bases unmatched to any gene: 16. Looked up from germline, CDR1 is MDHEN and CDR2 is SYDVKM. The CDR3 spells CASLGRQGAGEQYF. CDR3 DNA: TGTGCCAGCTTGGGTCGGCAGGGGGCCGGGGAGCAGTACTTC.

This sequence joins TRBV5-1 and TRBJ1-2; D unresolved. The CDR3 sequence is 16 residues long. Deletions cut 5 bases from V and 1 base from J, with 18 bases between. Germline CDR1 reads SGHRS; CDR2 reads YFSETQ. Here the CDR3 reads CASRATVPAFNYGYTF. CDR3 nucleotide sequence: TGCGCCAGCAGGGCAACCGTCCCAGCTTTTAACTATGGCTACACCTTC.

For the CDR3, the DNA is TGTGCCAGCAGCAATGGAGGCGGAGGGGTCTGGGAGACCCAGTACTTC. This codes for CASSNGGGGVWETQYF. The gene calls are TRBV9 and TRBJ2-5; D might be TRBD2 (6 bases). Germline V lookup: CDR1 SGDLS, CDR2 YYNGEE. The CDR3 spans 16 residues. V was pared by 4 bases and J by 5 bases, with 21 bases between.

The V call is TRBV4-2, the J call TRBJ2-7; 8 positions agree with TRBD2. The CDR3 is 19 residues long. From germline, CDR1 is LGHNA and CDR2 YNFKEQ. V shed 3 bases and J 3 bases; nucleotides not matched to a gene: 19. The DNA of the CDR3 is TGTGCCAGCAGCCAGGTTACTATTCCGGGAGGGCGATTTTTCTACGAGCAGTACTTC. It yields the protein CASSQVTIPGGRFFYEQYF.